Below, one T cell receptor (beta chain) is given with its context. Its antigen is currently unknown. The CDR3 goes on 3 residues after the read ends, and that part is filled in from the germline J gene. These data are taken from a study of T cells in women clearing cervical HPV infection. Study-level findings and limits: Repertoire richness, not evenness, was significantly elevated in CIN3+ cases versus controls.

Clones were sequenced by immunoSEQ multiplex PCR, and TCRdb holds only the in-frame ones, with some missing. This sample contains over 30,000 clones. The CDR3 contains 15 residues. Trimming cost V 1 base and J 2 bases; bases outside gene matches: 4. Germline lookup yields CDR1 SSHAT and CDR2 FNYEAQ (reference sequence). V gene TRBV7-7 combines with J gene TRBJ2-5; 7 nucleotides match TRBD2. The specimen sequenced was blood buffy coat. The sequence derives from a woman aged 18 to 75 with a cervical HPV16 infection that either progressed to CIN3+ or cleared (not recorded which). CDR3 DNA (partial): TGTGCCAGCAGCTTAGTGGGGGGGATTCAAGAGACC. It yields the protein CASSLVGGIQET. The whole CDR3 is CASSLVGGIQETQYF.